This is a list of T cell receptor beta chains from one sample in a study of T cell repertoires in cytomegalovirus infection. TCRdb reanalysed the reads using MiXCR and keeps one entry per CDR3 protein. The table has 250,000 to 300,000 distinct CDR3 sequences, about 25% seen once; the top ten hold approximately 15%. The sample taken for sequencing was PBMCs. The origin of the receptors is a human donor in good health (CMV status not recorded). Some clones in this sample may be carry-over from other donors' samples. CDR3s include the opening cysteine and the closing phenylalanine or tryptophan. The D gene is left open where the match is weak. A clone size is listed for some rows: how often the clone was seen (once, few, many), or a class if it is expanded.

j_call | d_call | clone_size | v_call | cdr3_nt | cdr3_aa
TRBJ2-7 | . | many | TRBV7-2 | TGTGCCAGCAGCTCCCGGTACATGTCCTACGAGCAGTACTTC | CASSSRYMSYEQYF
TRBJ2-5 | . | many | TRBV7-9 | TGTGCCAGCAGCTTAAGCTGGGGTACGCAAGAGACCCAGTACTTC | CASSLSWGTQETQYF
TRBJ1-6 | . | once | TRBV27 | TGTGCCAGCAGTTTAAAGAATATTAATTCACCCCTCCACTTT | CASSLKNINSPLHF
TRBJ1-4 | . | many | TRBV7-2 | TGTGCCAGCAGCTTCGGAATTATCAATGAAAAACTGTTTTTT | CASSFGIINEKLFF
TRBJ1-2 | TRBD1 | . | TRBV30 | TGTGCCTGGAGCGGGACAGCCTTACCTAATGGCTACACCTTC | CAWSGTALPNGYTF
TRBJ2-5 | TRBD1 | few | TRBV20-1 | TGCAGTGCTTCCCCGACAGGGCGGTCAGAGACCCAGTACTTC | CSASPTGRSETQYF
TRBJ1-1 | TRBD1 | many | TRBV7-2 | TGTGCCAGCAGCCCGGGACAGGGTAACGAAGCTTTCTTT | CASSPGQGNEAFF
TRBJ2-1 | TRBD2 | . | TRBV6-2/TRBV6-3 | TGTGCCAGCAGTGAGGCCCGAACTAGCGGGAGAGGCAATGAGCAGTTCTTC | CASSEARTSGRGNEQFF
TRBJ2-3 | TRBD1 | . | TRBV19 | TGTGCCAGTAGTAGACAGGGTCCGAGGACAGATACGCAGTATTTT | CASSRQGPRTDTQYF
TRBJ1-5 | . | many | TRBV7-2 | TGTGCCAGCAGCACGGGGACATGGGGGTTGAGGAATCAGCCCCAGCATTTT | CASSTGTWGLRNQPQHF
TRBJ2-7 | TRBD1 | many | TRBV7-9 | TGTGCCAGCAGCCGATCCCAGGGGGCCTACGAGCAGTACTTC | CASSRSQGAYEQYF
TRBJ2-3 | . | many | TRBV7-3 | TGTGCCAGCAGCTTATTATTGTCCACAGATACGCAGTATTTT | CASSLLLSTDTQYF
TRBJ1-4 | . | . | TRBV28 | TGTGCCAGCAGATCCGGTAGCACCCTGGGTGAAAAACTGTTTTTT | CASRSGSTLGEKLFF
TRBJ1-5 | . | many | TRBV7-2 | TGTGCCAGCAGCCCGGGCCGGGGGTTGAGTCAGCCCCAGCATTTT | CASSPGRGLSQPQHF
TRBJ2-3 | TRBD2 | few | TRBV20-1 | TGCAGTGCTAGATCTAGCGGGGCTAGCACAGATACGCAGTATTTT | CSARSSGASTDTQYF
TRBJ2-1 | . | many | TRBV12-3/TRBV12-4 | TGTGCCAGCAGTCTAAAAGACAGGTCCTACAATGAGCAGTTCTTC | CASSLKDRSYNEQFF
TRBJ2-7 | TRBD1 | few | TRBV2 | TGTGCCAGCAGTGAATATACAGGGGGGAGCGAGCAGTACTTC | CASSEYTGGSEQYF
TRBJ2-3 | . | few | TRBV7-9 | TGTGCCAGCAGCTTGTCTTCATACACAGATACGCAGTATTTT | CASSLSSYTDTQYF
TRBJ2-5 | TRBD2 | . | TRBV20-1 | TGCAGTGCCGAGTCTTGGACTAGCGGGGAAGAGACCCAGTACTTC | CSAESWTSGEETQYF
TRBJ2-1 | TRBD2 | . | TRBV20-1 | TGCAGTGCTCCTATAGCGGGAGCCTACAATGAGCAGTTCTTC | CSAPIAGAYNEQFF
TRBJ2-3 | . | many | TRBV7-2 | TGTGCCAGCAGCTTGAGTCGTGGCACAGATACGCAGTATTTT | CASSLSRGTDTQYF
TRBJ1-1 | . | few | TRBV10-3 | TGTGCCATCACCCCCGGGGTGAACACTGAAGCTTTCTTT | CAITPGVNTEAFF
TRBJ2-3 | . | few | TRBV6-5 | TGTGCCAGCAGCCGAGGGGGGTTAGGAGATACGCAGTATTTT | CASSRGGLGDTQYF
TRBJ1-3 | . | few | TRBV28 | TGTGCCAGCAGTTCTCCAGTCTCTGGAAACACCATATATTTT | CASSSPVSGNTIYF
TRBJ2-1 | . | many | TRBV28 | TGTGCCAGCAGTCGACTGACTAGCTCCTACAATGAGCAGTTCTTC | CASSRLTSSYNEQFF
TRBJ2-7 | . | many | TRBV6-2/TRBV6-3 | TGTGCCAGCAGACTCGACAGTTACGAGCAGTACTTC | CASRLDSYEQYF
TRBJ2-2 | TRBD2 | . | TRBV11-2 | TGTGCCAGCAGCTTTCCCGGACTAGCGGGAGGAAACACCGGGGAGCTGTTTTTT | CASSFPGLAGGNTGELFF
TRBJ2-2 | . | few | TRBV28 | TGTGCCAGCCGGAGGGCGGGTGGAACCGGGGAGCTGTTTTTT | CASRRAGGTGELFF